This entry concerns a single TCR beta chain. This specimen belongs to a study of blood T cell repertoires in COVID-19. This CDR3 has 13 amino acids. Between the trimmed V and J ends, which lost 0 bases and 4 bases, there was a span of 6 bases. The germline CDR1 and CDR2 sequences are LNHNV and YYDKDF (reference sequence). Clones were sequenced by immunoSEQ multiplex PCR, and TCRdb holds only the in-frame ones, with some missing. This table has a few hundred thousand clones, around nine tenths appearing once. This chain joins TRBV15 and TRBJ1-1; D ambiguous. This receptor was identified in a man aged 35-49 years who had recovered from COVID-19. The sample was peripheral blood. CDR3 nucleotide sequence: TGTGCCACCAGCAGAGATTCGGGCACTGAAGCTTTCTTT. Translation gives CATSRDSGTEAFF.